The present T cell receptor (beta chain) was sequenced within a study of blood T cell repertoires in COVID-19. Study-level background: T cells, B-cell-depleted T cells, or PBMCs provided the cDNA or gDNA that served as material.

CDR1 is SGHNT and CDR2 is YENEEA in the germline V gene. J was trimmed by 2 bases and V by 0 bases; bases with no gene match: 5. The CDR3 loop spans 17 amino acids. TCRdb's copy holds only in-frame clones and misses some; the assay was immunoSEQ multiplex PCR. This sample yields some 390,000 clones, of which 89% are seen a single time; 1.5% to 1.9% belongs to the top ten. This sequence originates from a woman aged 40 to 50 with COVID-19, enrolled during active disease. Material: peripheral blood. The chain has TRBV11-3 and TRBJ2-1, with TRBD2 matching 9 bases. The CDR3 nucleotides are TGTGCCAGCAGCTTAGAATTCGAGCGGGGGGCCTACAATGAGCAGTTCTTC. Amino acids: CASSLEFERGAYNEQFF.